This TCR beta chain appears in the sequencing data of a study of beta chain features in type 1 diabetes listed by TCRdb under 2018. With respect to the entire study: Mean age, gender distribution, total cell number and subset yield did not differ between patients and healthy donors. A total of 85 million to 140 million sorted cells were examined across all samples, and a strong correlation was observed between cell number per subset and RNA yield. The study compared TCRB repertoires of sorted circulating CD4+ T cell subsets between recently diagnosed type 1 diabetes patients and matched healthy donors. Regulatory and stem cell-like memory subsets were isolated from only 8 patients and 8 healthy donors, whereas naive and central memory subsets came from all 28 donors. Overall study results and their limits: Shorter templates might have been favored by PCR, but patient and control samples were amplified and corrected together, so both groups would have been affected equally by any skew. At VDJ recombination sites, patients with type 1 diabetes made fewer insertions and deleted more nucleotides, a pattern implying thymic rearrangement abnormalities. The naive, central memory and regulatory TCRB repertoires appeared to resemble one another more closely among patients than among healthy donors. Because small numbers of individuals were included in the HLA sub-analyses, any influence of HLA type on TCRB rearrangement was left unresolved. Sequencing cDNA rather than genomic DNA could over-represent highly expressing activated cells, although activation and CD3 levels did not differ between groups. A moderate but significant shortening of TCRB CDR3 length was observed in type 1 diabetes patients in all four CD4+ subsets.

Each donor gave one peripheral blood draw, roughly 0.12 L on average, collected into heparinised tubes. Naive, central memory, regulatory and stem cell-like memory CD4+ T cells were sorted on a BD FACSAria II using a panel including CD45RO, CCR7, CD25, CD127, CD95 and CD27. Purity was above 98% for every sorted population. PBMCs were isolated right away by Lymphoprep density gradient centrifugation and were stained directly, without culture. So that batch effects would be minimized, each experiment stained and sorted samples in pairs, pairing one healthy donor with one patient. Taken from the germline V gene, the CDR1 and CDR2 loops are MGHRA and YSYEKL. Between the V and J ends, shortened by 9 bases and 2 bases respectively, the junction contains 8 bases. The CDR3 goes from the cysteine to the phenylalanine over 12 residues. Only CDR3 DNA is held: 36 bases, read in frame from base 1. In the case of this clone: Its cognate antigen has yet to be identified. The input lacks base qualities; no much larger clone sits a single base away.

All of the isolated RNA was reverse transcribed with the High Capacity cDNA Reverse Transcription Kit, so expressed TCRB transcripts were sequenced. Deep immunoSEQ sequencing was applied to naive, central memory and regulatory T cell samples, giving an average of about 3.6 million total reads per sample. Sorted cells were lysed in RLT buffer, and RNA was extracted using DNase-treated RNeasy Micro or Mini kits according to cell number. To prevent cross-contamination, each cell subset was processed individually, whereas patient and healthy donor samples were processed jointly. Using the immunoSEQ multiplex PCR, TCRB sequences were amplified from cDNA into 87-bp fragments spanning the CDR3 region. Amplicons were sequenced on the Illumina HiSeq platform. From the authors' description of their analysis: PCR bias was computationally corrected using synthetic template baselines, reads within Hamming distance 2 were collapsed, and singletons that could not be merged were discarded. Reads were aligned to IMGT to assign V, D and J genes, CDR3 length, and insertions or deletions at six rearrangement sites. Within each subset, clonotype counts were normalized to sorted cell number, after which true diversity and Gini coefficients were computed with the tcR R package. The overlap coefficient, calculated on TCRB nucleotide sequences, was used to measure repertoire sharing. Out-of-frame TCRB sequences from naive cells were analyzed to stand in for the pre-selection repertoire. The source is immuneACCESS, and TCRdb retained only in-frame sequences with V and J called. Part of the clones is not carried over; for the studies checked, unresolved V genes explain less than half of this, and the remainder is unexplained. V and J calls and clone size are as listed in that table; D and trimming were resolved from the DNA. The sample table contains roughly 700,000 clones; only one count was recorded for 13% of them. Together, the top ten hold approximately 0.02% of the sample.

The sequence was obtained from a man aged 18 to 35 with type 1 diabetes. The chain couples TRBV4-1 to TRBJ2-4; no confident D gene assignment can be made. The sequencing input was naive CD4+ T cells from blood. Reading the label with the study, this specimen's cell subset or site is: true naive CD4+ T cells. The sequence in DNA is TGCGCCAGGGGGTCTACCAAAAACATTCAGTACTTC. It translates to CARGSTKNIQYF.